These 32 T cell receptor beta chains came from one sample sequenced in a study of early T cells in non-severe SARS-CoV-2 infection. MiXCR, applied by TCRdb to the 5' RACE reads, yields one record per CDR3 protein. The sample has some 66,000 distinct CDR3 sequences; roughly 10% are singletons. The sample comprised whole blood. The receptors shown here come from an adult who was a healthcare worker with PCR-confirmed SARS-CoV-2 infection or an uninfected control (not recorded which).

This clonotype appeared many times. The chain has TRBV28 and TRBJ1-5, with a weak D call TRBD1 (6 bases). The CDR3 is 15 residues long. V dropped 5 bases and J dropped 5 bases, with 16 bases sitting between them. The germline gives CDR1 MDHEN, CDR2 SYDVKM. CDR3 sequence (DNA): TGTGCCAGCAGTCCGGCGGGGGGCTCTTATCAGCCCCAGCATTTT. It specifies CASSPAGGSYQPQHF.

This clonotype was observed a few times. This rearrangement joins TRBV5-4 to TRBJ1-1; TRBD1 matches at 9 bases. Germline V gene sequence: CDR1 SGHNT, CDR2 YYREEE (reference sequence). The length of the CDR3 is 15 residues. The J segment lost 6 bases and the V segment lost 0 bases, leaving 6 bases of the junction unmatched. The CDR3 spells CASSLAGQGYPEAFF. The CDR3 nucleotides read TGTGCCAGCAGCTTGGCCGGACAGGGGTATCCTGAAGCTTTCTTT.

This clonotype has more than one count but fewer than ten. The chain joins TRBV7-3 to TRBJ1-2; D is perhaps TRBD1 (5 bases). This CDR3 spans 14 amino acids. The V gene lost 3 bases and the J gene lost 4 bases, with 12 bases spanning the gap. CDR1 and CDR2 (germline): SGHTA, FQGTGA. CDR3 coding DNA: TGTGCCAGCAGCTTGGCGCAGGGTATCTATGGCTACACCTTC. Translating gives CASSLAQGIYGYTF.

This chain links TRBV11-3 with TRBJ2-1, with unresolved D. Germline V gene data show CDR1 as SGHNT and CDR2 as YENEEA. The CDR3 totals 13 residues. Between the trimmed V and J ends, which lost 3 bases and 4 bases, there was a span of 7 bases. Written as DNA, the CDR3 is TGTGCCAGCAGCTTGGACCAATACAATGAGCAGTTCTTC. The encoded protein is CASSLDQYNEQFF.

This clonotype was seen ten or more times. The rearrangement uses TRBV6-2 or TRBV6-3 and TRBJ1-2, with a tentative D call TRBD1 (6 bases). V was pared by 6 bases and J by 1 base, with 9 bases between. CDR1 MNHEY and CDR2 SVGEGT come from the germline V gene. The CDR3 totals 13 residues. The CDR3 bases are TGTGCCAGCAGACGGGACAATAACTATGGCTACACCTTC. Residues: CASRRDNNYGYTF.

The chain links TRBV18 to TRBJ2-4, with 8 bases matching TRBD2. There are 13 residues in the CDR3. Germline V gene sequence: CDR1 KGHSH, CDR2 LQKENI. After removal of 5 bases from V and 9 bases from J, the junction contained 6 bases not matched to a gene. CDR3 coding DNA: TGTGCCAGCTCAGACCGGGAGGGGACCATTCAGTACTTC. Its protein is CASSDREGTIQYF.

This clonotype was detected a few times. This chain joins TRBV9 and TRBJ1-6; D ambiguous. Trimming shortened V by 3 bases and J by 8 bases, and 15 bases separated the two germline ends. The germline gives CDR1 SGDLS, CDR2 YYNGEE. The CDR3 spans 15 residues. The CDR3 region has the DNA TGTGCCAGCAGCGGAGGAAAACACGGACATTCACCCCTCCACTTT. Its protein product is CASSGGKHGHSPLHF.

In this sample, this clonotype turned up many times. CDR3 sequence: CSVQGGQGMDEQYF. In nucleotides, the CDR3 is TGCAGCGTCCAAGGGGGCCAGGGCATGGACGAGCAGTACTTC. This rearrangement joins TRBV29-1 to TRBJ2-7, with 7 bases fitting TRBD1. The length of the CDR3 is 14 residues. Trimming took 6 bases from V and 5 from J; bases not matched to a gene: 13. Per the germline V gene, CDR1 is SQVTM and CDR2 is ANQGSEA.

The chain couples TRBV6-1 to TRBJ2-1, with 10 nucleotides matching TRBD2. The CDR3 runs 13 residues. Germline-derived CDR1 and CDR2 are MNHNS and SASEGT. With V trimmed by 4 bases and J by 9 bases, 3 bases remained unmatched. The CDR3 DNA reads TGTGCCAGCAGTGTGGGACTAGCGACTGAGCAGTTCTTC. Translating it yields CASSVGLATEQFF.

This clonotype occurred many times. V usage is TRBV28 and J usage is TRBJ1-2, with a weak D call TRBD1 (5 bases). The CDR3 totals 14 residues. Trimming left V 5 bases short and J 8 bases short, with 18 bases between. CDR1 and CDR2 from the germline V gene are MDHEN and SYDVKM. Here the CDR3 DNA reads TGTGCCAGCAGTCTTTACAGGCTAATGGGGGGCTACACCTTC. The encoded protein is CASSLYRLMGGYTF.

This clonotype was observed a handful of times. The chain uses TRBV6-4 and TRBJ2-1, with D tentatively TRBD1 or TRBD2 (5 bases each). The CDR3 covers 15 residues. The V and J ends lost 2 bases and 0 bases respectively, with 8 bases between them. From germline, CDR1 is MRHNA and CDR2 SNTAGT. CDR3 residues: CASSDGGSSYNEQFF. The CDR3 region has the DNA TGTGCCAGCAGTGACGGGGGAAGCTCCTACAATGAGCAGTTCTTC.

This clonotype was counted a few times. A read error may produce the germline difference seen at one junction end. J is TRBJ1-5 and V is TRBV6-2 or TRBV6-3; 9 nucleotides line up with TRBD1. The CDR3 consists of 16 residues. Germline CDR1 and CDR2: MNHEY and SVGEGT. CDR3 sequence (DNA): TGTGCCAGCAGTCCGCGGGACAGGGAGGGCAATCAGCTCCAGCATTTT. It specifies CASSPRDREGNQLQHF.

This clonotype was seen only a few times. V usage is TRBV19 and J usage is TRBJ2-3, with 9 bases that match TRBD1. Germline CDR1 LNHDA, CDR2 SQIVND (reference sequence). CDR3 length: 14 amino acids. V trimming: 3 bases; J trimming: 6 bases; junction bases outside the gene matches: 4. For the CDR3, the DNA is TGTGCCAGTAGTATTAGACAGGGGGTGGATACGCAGTATTTT. This encodes CASSIRQGVDTQYF.

The gene calls are TRBV27 and TRBJ2-7; TRBD2 aligns across 7 bases. This CDR3 region has 16 residues. The germline gives CDR1 MNHEY, CDR2 SMNVEV (reference sequence). Trimming took 5 bases from V and 3 from J; bases not matched to a gene: 13. CDR3 coding DNA: TGTGCCAGCAGTCCATCCGGGACTAACGGTTTCTACGAGCAGTACTTC. Translation: CASSPSGTNGFYEQYF.

The table lists this clonotype with a few counts. The chain has TRBV7-9 and TRBJ2-3; TRBD1 aligns across 9 bases. From germline, CDR1 is SEHNR and CDR2 FQNEAQ (reference sequence). Losses at the gene ends were 5 bases for V and 4 bases for J; bases not matched to a gene: 10. The CDR3 has 16 amino acids. For the CDR3, the DNA is TGTGCCAGCAGCCCGAGACAGGGGGTCACTCCAGATACGCAGTATTTT. It is translated as CASSPRQGVTPDTQYF.

This clonotype showed up many times. The chain combines TRBV18 with TRBJ1-3; D not certain. CDR1 KGHSH and CDR2 LQKENI come from the germline V gene. The CDR3 is made up of 14 amino acids. Between the trimmed V and J ends, which lost 3 bases and 6 bases, there was a span of 12 bases. CDR3 DNA sequence: TGTGCCAGCTCACCGGAGCCTTCAGAAAACACCATATATTTT. Protein product: CASSPEPSENTIYF.

This clonotype was counted only a few times. The chain employs TRBV9 and TRBJ1-6; D gene unclear. This CDR3 comprises 13 residues. Germline V gives CDR1 SGDLS, CDR2 YYNGEE. The V gene lost 0 bases and the J gene lost 8 bases, with 6 bases spanning the gap. In nucleotides, the CDR3 is TGTGCCAGCAGCGTAGTCGGGGATTCACCCCTCCACTTT. Residues: CASSVVGDSPLHF.

This clonotype was observed at least ten times. V and J are TRBV12-3 or TRBV12-4 and TRBJ1-5, with D uncertain. The V end was cut by 3 bases, the J end by 6 bases, with 6 bases between. The CDR3 consists of 12 residues. CDR3 DNA: TGTGCCAGCAGTTTTAGTGGTCAGCCCCAGCATTTT. It is translated as CASSFSGQPQHF.

The chain joins TRBV6-6 to TRBJ2-1; D is ambiguous. Trimming removed 5 bases at V and 10 bases at J, with 18 bases between. The length of the CDR3 is 14 residues. From germline, CDR1 is MNHNY and CDR2 SVGAGI (reference sequence). CDR3 region: CASSHTSPWEEQFF. Written as DNA, the CDR3 is TGTGCCAGCAGTCACACCAGCCCGTGGGAAGAGCAGTTCTTC.

This clonotype has just a few counts. The J gene is TRBJ2-7, the V gene TRBV21-1; the table's TRBD1 call for D was not verified on the DNA. TRBV21-1 is a recognized pseudogene. This CDR3 is built from 14 residues. The CDR3 DNA follows: TGTGCCAGCATACGAGGACAGGGCGAATACGAGCAGTACTTC. It specifies CASIRGQGEYEQYF.

The V call is TRBV6-2 or TRBV6-3, the J call TRBJ2-7, with D uncertain. CDR1 and CDR2 (germline): MNHEY, SVGEGT. Trimming cost V 2 bases and J 6 bases, with 17 bases left between them. The length of the CDR3 is 15 residues. The CDR3 here is CASSYVQLIDSEQYF. In DNA, the CDR3 is TGTGCCAGCAGTTACGTCCAACTTATAGACTCCGAGCAGTACTTC.

This clonotype showed up many times. The V call is TRBV2, the J call TRBJ2-1, with D hard to call. The CDR3 runs to 15 residues. Germline V gene data show CDR1 as SNHLY and CDR2 as FYNNEI. The germline V and J ends were trimmed by 7 bases and 4 bases, with 17 bases remaining between them. DNA for the CDR3: TGTGCCAGCAAAGAGAACCCTTCTAATTACAATGAGCAGTTCTTC. Its protein is CASKENPSNYNEQFF. Full variable domain (missing parts from reference TRBV2 and TRBJ2-1): EPEVTQTPSHQVTQMGQEVILRCVPISNHLYFYWYRQILGQKVEFLVSFYNNEISEKSEIFDDQFSVERPDGSNFTLKIRSTKLEDSAMYFCASKENPSNYNEQFFGPGTRLTVL.

This clonotype appeared many times. The chain joins TRBV24-1 to TRBJ2-1; 11 bases line up with TRBD2. Germline V lookup: CDR1 KGHDR, CDR2 SFDVKD. V shed 0 bases and J 6 bases; nucleotides not matched to a gene: 0. The CDR3 spans 15 residues. This CDR3 is CATSDLTSGSNEQFF. The CDR3, as DNA: TGTGCCACCAGTGATTTGACTAGCGGGAGCAATGAGCAGTTCTTC.

The chain uses TRBV3-1 and TRBJ2-5, with a tentative D call TRBD2 (6 bases). Germline V gene data show CDR1 as LGHDT and CDR2 as YNNKEL (reference sequence). V was trimmed by 1 base and J by 0 bases, leaving 15 bases between them. This CDR3 spans 17 amino acids. The CDR3 protein is CASSQVGGASDQETQYF. The DNA for the CDR3 is TGTGCCAGCAGCCAAGTCGGTGGTGCTAGCGACCAAGAGACCCAGTACTTC.

This clonotype has only a few counts. The V gene is TRBV6-2 or TRBV6-3, the J gene TRBJ2-1; D not resolved. The CDR3 is 11 amino acids. In germline, CDR1 is MNHEY, CDR2 SVGEGT. Trimming took 7 bases from V and 4 from J, leaving 5 bases between them. CDR3 DNA: TGTGCCAGCACTTTTTACAATGAGCAGTTCTTC. Encoded protein: CASTFYNEQFF.

This chain joins TRBV29-1 and TRBJ2-5; a possible D gene is TRBD1 (6 bases). CDR1 is SQVTM and CDR2 is ANQGSEA in the germline V gene. Trimming took 6 bases from V and 9 from J, leaving 20 bases between them. The CDR3 is made up of 13 amino acids. In DNA, the CDR3 is TGCAGCGTCGATGTGACAGGAGAGAAGTCCCAGTACTTC. Protein: CSVDVTGEKSQYF.

The V and J genes are TRBV13 and TRBJ2-7; D gene ambiguous. CDR3 length: 15 amino acids. Germline V lookup: CDR1 PRHDT, CDR2 FYEKMQ (reference sequence). The V gene lost 5 bases and the J gene lost 7 bases, with 21 bases spanning the gap. The CDR3 DNA follows: TGTGCCAGCAGCCCTCGAAACCCAGCGACGGGTGAGCAGTACTTC. Its protein is CASSPRNPATGEQYF.

The V gene is TRBV21-1, the J gene TRBJ1-4. TRBV21-1 is labeled a pseudogene. The CDR3 sequence is 16 residues long. CDR3 loop: CASSKGGGPTNEKLFF. DNA for the CDR3: TGTGCCAGCAGCAAAGGAGGCGGCCCAACTAATGAAAAACTGTTTTTT.

Only a few counts were recorded for this clonotype. The rearrangement links TRBV12-3 or TRBV12-4 to TRBJ1-3; 8 bases are shared with TRBD1. Trimming took 6 bases from V and 2 from J; bases not matched to a gene: 6. The CDR3 spans 15 residues. In DNA form, the CDR3 reads TGTGCCAGCAGCCCGGACAGGGATGCTGGAAACACCATATATTTT. Translation: CASSPDRDAGNTIYF.

This clonotype was counted a few times. The V gene is TRBV18, the J gene TRBJ2-1, with D uncertain. This CDR3 has 16 residues. Trimming stripped 0 bases from V and 5 bases from J, with 14 bases between. Germline V gives CDR1 KGHSH, CDR2 LQKENI. The CDR3 DNA follows: TGTGCCAGCTCACCACCGGGGAATTCACGGGACAATGAGCAGTTCTTC. Residues: CASSPPGNSRDNEQFF.

As DNA, the CDR3 is TGCAGTGCTAGGAGACTAGCGGCCTACAATGAGCAGTTCTTC. Translating it yields CSARRLAAYNEQFF. The chain joins TRBV20-1 to TRBJ2-1; 9 bases map to TRBD2. Germline V CDR1 and CDR2: DFQATT, SNEGSKA (reference sequence). The CDR3 loop spans 14 amino acids. V shed 3 bases, J shed 2 bases, and the junction held 2 bases outside the gene matches.

The chain is built from TRBV20-1 and TRBJ2-7; D uncertain. Germline CDR1 and CDR2: DFQATT and SNEGSKA (reference sequence). Trimming shortened V by 3 bases and J by 0 bases, and 9 bases separated the two germline ends. CDR3 size: 13 residues. The CDR3 protein is CSARRISSYEQYF. In DNA form, the CDR3 reads TGCAGTGCTAGGCGGATTAGCTCCTACGAGCAGTACTTC.